These T cell receptor beta chains were read from a single sample in a study of blood T cell repertoires in COVID-19. Assay used: immunoSEQ multiplex PCR; TCRdb lists only in-frame clones, some missing. The table includes 200,000 to 250,000 clones, around 82% detected once. Sequenced material: peripheral blood. Receptors originate from a woman aged 30 to 39 who had recovered from COVID-19. The CDR3 runs from the conserved cysteine through the conserved F or W. Each record gives: V gene, J gene, clone size, D gene, CDR3 DNA, CDR3 protein. The D gene is left open where the match is weak. Only some rows state a clone size, as once, few, many or a class for expanded clones.

TRBV5-1,TRBJ2-3,.,TRBD2,TGCGCCAGCAGCAGGGGGACTAGCGGGAGTTTCACAGATACGCAGTATTTT,CASSRGTSGSFTDTQYF
TRBV7-3,TRBJ2-3,.,TRBD1,TGTGCCAGCAGCTCCGCGACAGGGAGCACAGATACGCAGTATTTT,CASSSATGSTDTQYF
TRBV20-1,TRBJ1-2,.,.,TGCAGTGCTAGTGCCGTTTATGGCTACACCTTC,CSASAVYGYTF
TRBV9,TRBJ2-3,.,.,TGTGCCAGCAGCGGCCAGGGGATTGGAGCGGATACGCAGTATTTT,CASSGQGIGADTQYF
TRBV7-9,TRBJ2-5,.,TRBD1,TGTGCCAGCAGCCACGGGACAGGGGGCTGGGAGACCCAGTACTTC,CASSHGTGGWETQYF
TRBV28,TRBJ1-5,.,.,TGTGCCAGCAGTTTAGCGGCAGACCATCAGCCCCAGCATTTT,CASSLAADHQPQHF
TRBV5-4,TRBJ2-2,.,TRBD2,TGTGCCAGCAGCTTGTCATTGGGGGGGACCGGGGAGCTGTTTTTT,CASSLSLGGTGELFF
TRBV5-1,TRBJ2-7,many,.,TGCGCCTCTGCAGCCCTCGGAGGGAATTCCTACGAGCAGTACTTC,CASAALGGNSYEQYF
TRBV2,TRBJ2-5,once,.,TGTGCCAGCAGCGTGGGTCCGGGGGAGACCCAGTACTTC,CASSVGPGETQYF
TRBV4-2,TRBJ2-7,.,TRBD2,TGTGCTAGCAGCCAAGGCTCCGGGACTAGCCTCTCCTACGAGCAGTACTTC,CASSQGSGTSLSYEQYF
TRBV19,TRBJ2-7,.,TRBD1,TGTGCCAGTAGTATAGATCACAGGGGGCCGTACGAGCAGTACTTC,CASSIDHRGPYEQYF
TRBV11-2,TRBJ2-1,.,TRBD1,TGTGCCAGCAGCTTAGCCGGACAGGGTGAGCAGTTCTTC,CASSLAGQGEQFF
TRBV18,TRBJ2-3,.,TRBD2,TGTGCCAGCTCACCGGGGACTAGCGGGAGGACAGATACGCAGTATTTT,CASSPGTSGRTDTQYF
TRBV2,TRBJ2-2,.,TRBD2,TGTGCCAGCAGTGAAGTTAGCGGGAGTTTTTCCGGGGAGCTGTTTTTT,CASSEVSGSFSGELFF
TRBV5-1,TRBJ2-5,.,TRBD1,TGCGCCAGCAGCCGGACAGGGGTCCAAGAGACCCAGTACTTC,CASSRTGVQETQYF
TRBV6-2/TRBV6-3,TRBJ2-5,.,TRBD1,TGTGCCAGCAGCCGGAGACAGGGGGAACAAGAGACCCAGTACTTC,CASSRRQGEQETQYF
TRBV6-5,TRBJ2-4,.,TRBD1,TGTGCCAGCAGCGCCGGGACAGAAAACATTCAGTACTTC,CASSAGTENIQYF
TRBV27,TRBJ2-7,.,TRBD1,TGTGCCAGCAGTTACAGGGGAATAGGCGAGCAGTACTTC,CASSYRGIGEQYF
TRBV2,TRBJ2-1,.,.,TGTGCCAGCAGTGGGCGGGACCCCTACAATGAGCAGTTCTTC,CASSGRDPYNEQFF
TRBV5-1,TRBJ2-2,few,TRBD2,TGCGCCAGCAGCAGAACCGGGACTAGCGGGAGGGCGAGCACCGGGGAGCTGTTTTTT,CASSRTGTSGRASTGELFF
TRBV2,TRBJ1-2,.,.,TGTGCCAGCAGCCGGGATAACTATGGCTACACCTTC,CASSRDNYGYTF
TRBV28,TRBJ2-7,.,TRBD1,TGTGCCAGCAGAGATCCGGGACAGGGGCGATTAAGGTCCTACGAGCAGTACTTC,CASRDPGQGRLRSYEQYF
TRBV9,TRBJ2-7,.,TRBD2,TGTGCCAGCAGCCCTTCCCGGACTAGCGGGAGGGAAGAGCAGTACTTC,CASSPSRTSGREEQYF
TRBV28,TRBJ1-1,.,.,TGTGCCAGCAGTCAAAAGAACACTGAAGCTTTCTTT,CASSQKNTEAFF
TRBV28,TRBJ1-3,.,.,TGTGCCAGCAGTTTGACAGGTCAAATTCACTCTGGAAACACCATATATTTT,CASSLTGQIHSGNTIYF
TRBV6-5,TRBJ1-5,.,.,TGTGCCAGCAGGAAGCGGGCAGACCAGCCCCAGCATTTT,CASRKRADQPQHF
TRBV18,TRBJ2-4,.,TRBD1,TGTGCCAGCTCACCCGGACAGGTAGCCAAAAACATTCAGTACTTC,CASSPGQVAKNIQYF
TRBV10-3,TRBJ2-4,.,TRBD1,TGTGCCACGGGACAGGGGCTAGCCAAAAACATTCAGTACTTC,CATGQGLAKNIQYF
TRBV7-8,TRBJ2-7,.,TRBD1,TGTGCCAGCAGCCGAGATGCACAGGGGTTTTGGAACGAGCAGTACTTC,CASSRDAQGFWNEQYF
TRBV18,TRBJ2-5,.,.,TGTGCCAGCTCACCCGGAGAGACCCAGTACTTC,CASSPGETQYF
TRBV5-1,TRBJ2-2,few,TRBD1,TGCGCCAGCAGCTTCACAGGGGCCGAAACCGGGGAGCTGTTTTTT,CASSFTGAETGELFF
TRBV6-6,TRBJ2-3,.,.,TGTGCCAGCAGTCAATCCCCCCCAGCGGGTGGGACAGATACGCAGTATTTT,CASSQSPPAGGTDTQYF
TRBV7-9,TRBJ1-1,.,TRBD1,TGTGCCAGCAGCTTACGACAGGGATCGAACACTGAAGCTTTCTTT,CASSLRQGSNTEAFF
TRBV28,TRBJ1-5,.,.,TGTGCCAGCAGTTTACCGGGATCGGCTCAGCCCCAGCATTTT,CASSLPGSAQPQHF
TRBV5-1,TRBJ1-5,few,TRBD1,TGCGCCAGCAGCTTACAGGGGGCGCTTGGTCAGCCCCAGCATTTT,CASSLQGALGQPQHF
TRBV25-1,TRBJ2-7,.,TRBD2,TGTGCCAGCAGGGGGCGGGAGAGGGGAATCTACGAGCAGTACTTC,CASRGRERGIYEQYF
TRBV3-1/TRBV3-2,TRBJ1-5,.,TRBD1,TGTGCCAGCAGCCATGGGACAGGGGCTAATCAGCCCCAGCATTTT,CASSHGTGANQPQHF